The 2 T cell receptor beta chains below all came from one sample that was sequenced in a study of patients and donors after allogeneic stem cell transplantation. TCRdb re-derived calls from the RT-PCR reads in MiXCR, one entry per CDR3 protein. The sample lists about 960,000 distinct CDR3 sequences, approximately 19% seen once, with approximately 5.9% in the top ten. Sequencing was performed on blood, either unsorted or a sorted T cell fraction (not recorded which). The source is a human donor who was either an allogeneic HSCT recipient or a stem cell or donor lymphocyte infusion donor (not recorded which). It is not recorded whose cells these are; they may come from a transplant donor.

This clonotype was counted a few times. The V call is TRBV9, the J call TRBJ1-1; TRBD1 aligns across 7 bases. CDR3 size: 16 residues. The germline CDR1 and CDR2 sequences are SGDLS and YYNGEE. With 3 bases clipped from V and 4 bases from J, the junction kept 12 bases outside the gene matches. CDR3 loop: CASSGPDRTSGTEAFF. CDR3 coding DNA: TGTGCCAGCAGCGGCCCGGACAGGACAAGTGGCACTGAAGCTTTCTTT.

The chain is built from TRBV12-3 or TRBV12-4 and TRBJ2-5, with D possibly TRBD2 on 7 matching bases. The CDR3 totals 14 residues. V was pared by 5 bases and J by 3 bases, with 13 bases between. In nucleotides, the CDR3 is TGTGCCAGCAGTCCCCCGGGGGGCAAAGAGACCCAGTACTTC. Amino acid sequence: CASSPPGGKETQYF.